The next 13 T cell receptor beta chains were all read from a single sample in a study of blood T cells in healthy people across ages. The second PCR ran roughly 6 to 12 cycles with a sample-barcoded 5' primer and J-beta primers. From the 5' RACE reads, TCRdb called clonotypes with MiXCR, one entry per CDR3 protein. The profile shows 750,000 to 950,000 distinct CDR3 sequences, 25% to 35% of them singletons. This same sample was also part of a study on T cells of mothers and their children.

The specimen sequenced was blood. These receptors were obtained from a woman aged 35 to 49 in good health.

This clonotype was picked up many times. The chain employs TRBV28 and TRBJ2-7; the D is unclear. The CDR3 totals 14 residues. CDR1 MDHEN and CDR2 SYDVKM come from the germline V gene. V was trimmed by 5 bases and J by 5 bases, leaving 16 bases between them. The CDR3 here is CASSPNYPGNEQYF. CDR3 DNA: TGTGCCAGCAGTCCCAACTATCCAGGCAACGAGCAGTACTTC. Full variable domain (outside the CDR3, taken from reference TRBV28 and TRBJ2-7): DVKVTQSSRYLVKRTGEKVFLECVQDMDHENMFWYRQDPGLGLRLIYFSYDVKMKEKGDIPEGYSVSREKKERFSLILESASTNQTSMYLCASSPNYPGNEQYFGPGTRLTVT.

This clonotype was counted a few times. Written as DNA, the CDR3 is TGTGCCAGCAGCCAAGTGTCACAGGATAATTCACCCCTCCACTTT. It is translated as CASSQVSQDNSPLHF. The rearrangement joins TRBV3-1 to TRBJ1-6, with D possibly being TRBD1 (5 bases). This CDR3 contains 15 residues. Germline V gene data show CDR1 as LGHDT and CDR2 as YNNKEL (reference sequence). Trimming shortened V by 1 base and J by 5 bases, and 9 bases separated the two germline ends. Supplemented by reference TRBV3-1 and TRBJ1-6, the full variable domain reads DTAVSQTPKYLVTQMGNDKSIKCEQNLGHDTMYWYKQDSKKFLKIMFSYNNKELIINETVPNRFSPKSPDKAHLNLHINSLELGDSAVYFCASSQVSQDNSPLHFGNGTRLTVT.

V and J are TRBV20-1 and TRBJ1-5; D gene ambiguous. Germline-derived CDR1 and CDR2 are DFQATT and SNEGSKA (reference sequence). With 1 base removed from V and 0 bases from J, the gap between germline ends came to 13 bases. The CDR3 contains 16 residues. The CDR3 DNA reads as TGCAGTGCTAGAGGGGGAACTACGGGTAGCAATCAGCCCCAGCATTTT. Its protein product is CSARGGTTGSNQPQHF.

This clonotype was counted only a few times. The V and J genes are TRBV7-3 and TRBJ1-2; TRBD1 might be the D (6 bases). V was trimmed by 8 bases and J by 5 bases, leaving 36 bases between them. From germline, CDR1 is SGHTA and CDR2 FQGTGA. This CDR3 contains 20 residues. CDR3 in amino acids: CASLYIREESGHRKPYGYTF. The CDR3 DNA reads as TGTGCCAGCCTTTATATTCGGGAAGAATCGGGACACCGAAAGCCATATGGCTACACCTTC.

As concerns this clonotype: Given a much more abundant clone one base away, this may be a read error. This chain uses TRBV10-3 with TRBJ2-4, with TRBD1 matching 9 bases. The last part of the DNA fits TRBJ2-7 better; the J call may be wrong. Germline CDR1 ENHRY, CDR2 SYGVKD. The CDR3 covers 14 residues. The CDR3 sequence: CTIRDPGQGYEQYF. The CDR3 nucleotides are TGTACCATCAGGGATCCGGGACAGGGTTACGAGCAGTACTTC.

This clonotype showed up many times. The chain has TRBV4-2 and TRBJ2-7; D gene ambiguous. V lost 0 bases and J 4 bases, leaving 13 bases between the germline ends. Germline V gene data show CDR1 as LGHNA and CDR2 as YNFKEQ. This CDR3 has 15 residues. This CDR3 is CASSQDRPGPYEQYF. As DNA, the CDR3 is TGTGCCAGCAGCCAAGATCGGCCAGGTCCTTACGAGCAGTACTTC.

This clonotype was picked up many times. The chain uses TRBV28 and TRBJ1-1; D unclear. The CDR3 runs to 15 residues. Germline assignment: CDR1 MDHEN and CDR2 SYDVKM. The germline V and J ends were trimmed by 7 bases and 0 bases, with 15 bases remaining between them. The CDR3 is CASIRRLEMNTEAFF. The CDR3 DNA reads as TGTGCCAGCATCAGGCGACTTGAAATGAACACTGAAGCTTTCTTT.

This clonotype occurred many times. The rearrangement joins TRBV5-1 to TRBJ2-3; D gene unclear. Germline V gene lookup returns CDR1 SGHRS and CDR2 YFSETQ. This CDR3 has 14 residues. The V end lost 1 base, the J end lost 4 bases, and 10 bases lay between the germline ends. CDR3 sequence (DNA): TGCGCCAGCAGCTTGAGGCCCTCTCCAGATACGCAGTATTTT. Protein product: CASSLRPSPDTQYF.

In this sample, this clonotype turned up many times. CDR3 in DNA: TGTGCCAGCAGGCGGACAGGGAGGAATGAGCAGTTCTTC. Translated, it gives CASRRTGRNEQFF. This chain links TRBV28 with TRBJ2-1, with 8 positions matching TRBD1. Germline loops: CDR1 MDHEN, CDR2 SYDVKM. The CDR3 length is 13 residues. J gave up 7 bases and V 6 bases, and 5 bases lay outside the gene matches.

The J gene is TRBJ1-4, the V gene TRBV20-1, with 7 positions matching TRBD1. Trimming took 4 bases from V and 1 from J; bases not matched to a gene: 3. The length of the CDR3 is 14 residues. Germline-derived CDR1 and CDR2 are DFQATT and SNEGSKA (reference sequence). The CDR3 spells CSANHRGTNEKLFF. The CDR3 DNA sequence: TGCAGTGCTAACCACAGGGGAACTAATGAAAAACTGTTTTTT.

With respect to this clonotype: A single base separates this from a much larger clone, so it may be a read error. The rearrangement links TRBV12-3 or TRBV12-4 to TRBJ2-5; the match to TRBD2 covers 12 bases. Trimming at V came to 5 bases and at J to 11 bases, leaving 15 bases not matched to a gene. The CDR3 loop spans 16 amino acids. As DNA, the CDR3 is TGTGCCAGCAGTGACCCCGGGACTAGCGGGTACAATGAGCAGTACTTC. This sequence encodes CASSDPGTSGYNEQYF.

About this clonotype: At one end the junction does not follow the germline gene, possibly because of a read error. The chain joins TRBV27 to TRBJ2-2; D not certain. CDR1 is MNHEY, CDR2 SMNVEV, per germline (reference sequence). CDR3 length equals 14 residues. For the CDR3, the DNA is TGTGCCGGCAGTTTAACAGATAACACCGGGGAGCTGTTTTTT. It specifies CAGSLTDNTGELFF.

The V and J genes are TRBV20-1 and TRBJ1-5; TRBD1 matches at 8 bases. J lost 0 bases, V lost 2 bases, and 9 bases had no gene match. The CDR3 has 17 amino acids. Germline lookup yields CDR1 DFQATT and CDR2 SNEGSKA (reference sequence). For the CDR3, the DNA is TGCAGTGCTAGACGGCGGCAGGGGGCTAATAGCAATCAGCCCCAGCATTTT. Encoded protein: CSARRRQGANSNQPQHF.